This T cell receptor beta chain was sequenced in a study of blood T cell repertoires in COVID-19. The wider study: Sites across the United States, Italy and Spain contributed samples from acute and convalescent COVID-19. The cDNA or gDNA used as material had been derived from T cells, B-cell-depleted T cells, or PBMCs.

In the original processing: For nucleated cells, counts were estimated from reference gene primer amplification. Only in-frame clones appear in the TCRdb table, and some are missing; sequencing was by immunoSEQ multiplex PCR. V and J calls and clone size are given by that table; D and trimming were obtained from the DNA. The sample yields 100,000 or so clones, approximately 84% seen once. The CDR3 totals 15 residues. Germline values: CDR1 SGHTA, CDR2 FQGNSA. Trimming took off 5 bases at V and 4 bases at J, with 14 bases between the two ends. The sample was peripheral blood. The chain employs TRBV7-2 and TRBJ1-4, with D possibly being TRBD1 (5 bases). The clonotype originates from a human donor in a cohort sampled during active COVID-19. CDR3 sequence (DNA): TGTGCCAGCAGCCCCCAGACAGACGTTAATGAAAAACTGTTTTTT. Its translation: CASSPQTDVNEKLFF.